The text below deals with one TCR beta chain. This entry is derived from a study of control samples from healthy donors and cancer patients. The J segment lost 8 bases and the V segment lost 6 bases, leaving 10 bases of the junction unmatched. CDR1 and CDR2 from the germline V gene are MDHEN and SYDVKM. The length of the CDR3 is 15 residues. Some clones are missing from TCRdb's copy, which holds only in-frame ones; the method was immunoSEQ multiplex PCR. The top ten clones hold roughly 8.7% of a sample with some 130,000 clones, more than 85% of them seen once. The clonotype was recovered from a young woman in good health. Source material: blood. The chain joins TRBV28 to TRBJ1-6; TRBD1 matches 7 bases. The CDR3 here is CASSVRTGGDSPLHF. In DNA form, the CDR3 reads TGTGCCAGCAGCGTCCGGACAGGCGGGGATTCACCCCTCCACTTT.